This T cell receptor (beta chain) came from a study of response to subunit inactivated influenza vaccine. Notes on the study in general: T cells newly recruited by each seasonal influenza vaccination are few, the authors suggested.

Germline V CDR1 and CDR2: DFQATT, SNEGSKA (reference sequence). The CDR3 runs to 13 residues. Each CDR3 protein gets one entry after TCRdb re-called the RT-PCR reads with MiXCR. The sample yields around 850,000 distinct CDR3 sequences, approximately 17% seen once. Points on this clonotype: The antigen is not known.

The input for sequencing was PBMCs from blood, taken 5 to 6 days after vaccination. The clonotype originates from a man in his fifties or sixties who received an inactivated influenza vaccine. The chain recombines TRBV20-1 with TRBJ2-5; a possible D gene is TRBD1 (5 bases). CDR3 sequence (DNA): TGCAGCCAAGCTAGTATCAGGGTGGAGACCCAGTACTTC. Protein: CSQASIRVETQYF.